This TCR beta chain comes out of a study of control samples from healthy donors and cancer patients. The V gene's germline CDR1 is SGHTA and CDR2 FQGTGA. Between the trimmed V and J ends, which lost 4 bases and 7 bases, there was a span of 13 bases. The CDR3 is 13 amino acids. Assay: immunoSEQ multiplex PCR; the TCRdb copy retains only in-frame clones and omits some. In the table there are under 450,000 clones, 90% of which are singletons. The sample taken for sequencing was PBMCs. J is TRBJ1-2 and V is TRBV7-3, with D maybe TRBD1 (5 bases). The TCR sequence derives from a man in his forties or fifties with head and neck cancer. CDR3: CASSSTEIGGYTF. The CDR3 DNA follows: TGTGCCAGCAGCTCGACAGAAATCGGTGGCTACACCTTC.